The 28 T cell receptor beta chains reported below all come from one sample, sequenced in a study of blood T cell repertoires in COVID-19. Assay: immunoSEQ multiplex PCR; the TCRdb copy retains only in-frame clones and omits some. Seen here are around 350,000 clones, around 87% observed once, and the top ten hold less than 3.5%. Sample: peripheral blood. The receptors were gathered from a human donor in a cohort sampled during active COVID-19.

V usage is TRBV19 and J usage is TRBJ1-5, with 9 bases that match TRBD1. The junction had 8 bases not matched to a gene; V was cut back by 9 bases and J by 2 bases. The CDR3 is made up of 15 amino acids. CDR1 and CDR2 (germline): LNHDA, SQIVND (reference sequence). CDR3 in DNA: TGTGCCAGCCAACCCCGGGACAGGGGCAATCAGCCCCAGCATTTT. Its translation: CASQPRDRGNQPQHF.

The V and J genes are TRBV3-1 (or the pseudogene TRBV3-2) and TRBJ2-1, with 11 bases matching TRBD2. In germline, CDR1 is LGHDT, CDR2 YNNKEL (reference sequence). V lost 6 bases and J lost 5; bases outside the gene matches: 9. The CDR3 consists of 16 residues. CDR3: CASSVWAGLADNEQFF. The DNA of the CDR3 is TGTGCCAGCAGTGTCTGGGCGGGACTAGCGGACAATGAGCAGTTCTTC.

The chain uses TRBV9 and TRBJ2-3, with TRBD2 matching 7 bases. In germline, CDR1 is SGDLS, CDR2 YYNGEE. V gave up 2 bases and J gave up 5 bases; unmatched junction bases: 5. The CDR3 is 14 residues long. The CDR3 nucleotides are TGTGCCAGCAGCGTCGGGGGGTTGAGAGATACGCAGTATTTT. Translating it yields CASSVGGLRDTQYF.

The chain carries TRBV2 and TRBJ2-2; the D gene is possibly TRBD2 (5 bases). V gave up 4 bases and J gave up 7 bases, with 13 bases separating them. This CDR3 is 14 amino acids long. The germline gives CDR1 SNHLY, CDR2 FYNNEI. CDR3 residues: CASSVREPGGELFF. CDR3 sequence (DNA): TGTGCCAGCAGTGTAAGGGAGCCGGGCGGGGAGCTGTTTTTT.

This clone was seen only once. This sample includes further DNA sequences coding for the same CDR3. The chain couples TRBV3-1 (or the pseudogene TRBV3-2) to TRBJ2-3; TRBD2 matches at 14 bases. The CDR3 spans 16 residues. CDR1 and CDR2 from the germline V gene are LGHDT and YNNKEL (reference sequence). Trimming took 3 bases from V and 1 from J; bases not matched to a gene: 0. For the CDR3, the DNA is TGTGCCAGCAGCCAGGGACTAGCGGGGGGCACAGATACGCAGTATTTT. It specifies CASSQGLAGGTDTQYF.

The chain uses TRBV9 and TRBJ2-1; TRBD2 matches 8 bases. Germline CDR1 is SGDLS and CDR2 is YYNGEE. The V segment lost 4 bases and the J segment 8 bases; nucleotides outside the gene matches: 17. This CDR3 is built from 17 residues. In nucleotides, the CDR3 is TGTGCCAGCAGCACCCACGGGGGGGAGGGCCTTATTGATGAGCAGTTCTTC. Translating it yields CASSTHGGEGLIDEQFF.

The chain uses TRBV19 and TRBJ1-5; 10 nucleotides match TRBD1. V shed 6 bases, J shed 5 bases, and the junction held 1 base outside the gene matches. Germline CDR1 and CDR2: LNHDA and SQIVND (reference sequence). This CDR3 is built from 13 residues. The CDR3 bases are TGTGCCAGTAGGACAGGGGGCGATCAGCCCCAGCATTTT. Translating it yields CASRTGGDQPQHF.

The V and J genes are TRBV15 and TRBJ1-3; D is unresolved. Trimming removed 0 bases at V and 0 bases at J, with 9 bases between. This CDR3 contains 16 residues. The germline V gene encodes CDR1 LNHNV and CDR2 YYDKDF (reference sequence). CDR3 in DNA: TGTGCCACCAGCAGAGATTTCGGGAGCTCTGGAAACACCATATATTTT. This gives the protein CATSRDFGSSGNTIYF. The variable domain in full, completed from reference TRBV15 and TRBJ1-3, reads DAMVIQNPRYQVTQFGKPVTLSCSQTLNHNVMYWYQQKSSQAPKLLFHYYDKDFNNEADTPDNFQSRRPNTSFCFLDIRSPGLGDTAMYLCATSRDFGSSGNTIYFGEGSWLTVV.

V usage is TRBV18 and J usage is TRBJ1-3, with 7 positions matching TRBD1. Germline CDR1 KGHSH, CDR2 LQKENI. Trimming at V came to 5 bases and at J to 0 bases, leaving 10 bases not matched to a gene. The CDR3 totals 17 residues. CDR3: CASSLTQGILSGNTIYF. The CDR3 DNA reads TGTGCCAGCTCATTAACACAGGGGATTCTCTCTGGAAACACCATATATTTT.

The chain uses TRBV6-5 and TRBJ2-7, with D unclear. CDR1 MNHEY and CDR2 SVGAGI come from the germline V gene. This CDR3 is built from 12 residues. V dropped 8 bases and J dropped 3 bases, with 11 bases sitting between them. Here the CDR3 DNA reads TGTGCCAGCGGCCGTGAAGTCTACGAGCAGTACTTC. Amino acids: CASGREVYEQYF.

This chain uses TRBV14 with TRBJ2-3; TRBD2 matches 13 bases. The junction had 9 bases not matched to a gene; V was cut back by 4 bases and J by 2 bases. Germline V CDR1 and CDR2: SGHDN, FVKESK. This CDR3 region has 18 residues. Written as DNA, the CDR3 is TGTGCCAGCAGCCCGACTAGCGGGGGGCCCGCGACCACAGATACGCAGTATTTT. It yields the protein CASSPTSGGPATTDTQYF.

The chain uses TRBV11-3 and TRBJ2-2; tentatively, D is TRBD1 (6 bases). Germline CDR1 SGHNT, CDR2 YENEEA. This CDR3 has 17 residues. Trimming removed 4 bases at V and 0 bases at J, with 15 bases between. As DNA, the CDR3 is TGTGCCAGCAGCTCCTGGGGCAGGGGCCCGAACACCGGGGAGCTGTTTTTT. This encodes CASSSWGRGPNTGELFF.

V is TRBV12-3 or TRBV12-4 and J is TRBJ2-1, with D perhaps TRBD1 (6 bases). The V gene lost 6 bases and the J gene lost 15 bases, with 15 bases spanning the gap. The length of the CDR3 is 11 residues. CDR3 region: CASRSTGQGFF. DNA of the CDR3: TGTGCCAGCAGAAGTACAGGGCAGGGGTTCTTC.

The chain carries TRBV6-5 and TRBJ1-2, with a possible D match to TRBD1 (6 bases). The V gene's germline CDR1 is MNHEY and CDR2 SVGAGI. The CDR3 has 13 amino acids. Trimming cost V 7 bases and J 6 bases, with 15 bases left between them. Here the CDR3 reads CASKGGVGHGYTF. The CDR3, as DNA: TGTGCCAGCAAGGGGGGGGTAGGGCATGGCTACACCTTC.

This rearrangement joins TRBV6-4 to TRBJ2-1, with 14 bases aligning to TRBD2. Per germline, CDR1 MRHNA and CDR2 SNTAGT. The CDR3 spans 16 residues. V shed 4 bases, J shed 9 bases, and the junction held 8 bases outside the gene matches. In DNA form, the CDR3 reads TGTGCCAGCAGTGTAAGGGGACTAGCGGGAGCTAGTGAGCAGTTCTTC. Amino acids: CASSVRGLAGASEQFF.

The chain is built from TRBV5-4 and TRBJ2-3; 13 bases align to TRBD2. Germline-derived CDR1 and CDR2 are SGHNT and YYREEE (reference sequence). V gave up 4 bases and J gave up 4 bases; unmatched junction bases: 3. The CDR3 spans 15 residues. The CDR3 spells CASSLGLAGPDTQYF. In DNA, the CDR3 is TGTGCCAGCAGCCTGGGACTAGCGGGGCCAGATACGCAGTATTTT.

The chain joins TRBV7-9 to TRBJ2-1; tentative D call: TRBD1 (6 bases). This CDR3 is built from 12 residues. Trimming removed 1 base at V and 10 bases at J, with 8 bases between. From germline, CDR1 is SEHNR and CDR2 FQNEAQ (reference sequence). The CDR3 bases are TGTGCCAGCAGCTTAGACAGGGAGGAGCAGTTCTTC. Translation gives CASSLDREEQFF.

As concerns this clone: The junction differs from germline at one of its ends, possibly a read error. CDR3 DNA: TGTGCCAGCAGCCTATACCTAAGCACGGATACGCAGTATTTT. It encodes CASSLYLSTDTQYF. The V and J genes are TRBV3-1 (or the pseudogene TRBV3-2) and TRBJ2-3, with no clear D. Germline CDR1 LGHDT, CDR2 YNNKEL (reference sequence). There are 14 residues in the CDR3.

The chain couples TRBV5-8 to TRBJ2-5; perhaps TRBD2 as D (6 bases). Germline lookup yields CDR1 SGHTS and CDR2 YDEGEE. The V end lost 4 bases, the J end lost 1 base, and 17 bases lay between the germline ends. The CDR3 runs to 16 residues. The CDR3 coding sequence is TGTGCCAGCAGCACGGTGGGACTTTCACTCCAAGAGACCCAGTACTTC. It specifies CASSTVGLSLQETQYF.

This chain connects TRBV28 to TRBJ1-5; TRBD1 agrees at 8 bases. Losses at the gene ends were 4 bases for V and 5 bases for J; bases not matched to a gene: 10. This CDR3 region has 16 residues. CDR1 and CDR2 from the germline V gene are MDHEN and SYDVKM. This chain's CDR3 is CASSSLTGEVYQPQHF. The CDR3, as DNA: TGTGCCAGCAGTTCCCTGACAGGGGAGGTATATCAGCCCCAGCATTTT.

The chain combines TRBV2 with TRBJ2-1; TRBD2 matches 13 bases. V dropped 6 bases and J dropped 3; count of bases not matched to a gene: 5. CDR3 length equals 16 residues. Germline V gene lookup returns CDR1 SNHLY and CDR2 FYNNEI. CDR3 DNA: TGTGCCAGCAGCGCAGGACTAGCGGGGGACTACAATGAGCAGTTCTTC. Translation: CASSAGLAGDYNEQFF.

The rearrangement joins TRBV12-3 or TRBV12-4 to TRBJ2-3, with D perhaps matching TRBD2 (5 bases). The CDR3 loop spans 12 amino acids. V was pared by 6 bases and J by 3 bases, with 7 bases between. The CDR3 loop is CASRLGTDTQYF. DNA of the CDR3: TGTGCCAGCAGACTAGGTACAGATACGCAGTATTTT.

About this clone itself: The same CDR3 can be traced to other DNA sequences in this sample. The V call is TRBV9, the J call TRBJ2-7; no clear D gene. This CDR3 is built from 13 residues. The V gene lost 2 bases and the J gene lost 7 bases, with 13 bases spanning the gap. CDR1 and CDR2 from the germline V gene are SGDLS and YYNGEE. In DNA form, the CDR3 reads TGTGCCAGCAGCGTCGGCGGCAGAGCGGAGCAGTACTTC. Amino acid sequence: CASSVGGRAEQYF.

DNA of the CDR3: TGTGCCAGCAGCACTACTCCCCCTAGTGGCGTCCCTGGTTTTGACACCATATATTTT. Translation gives CASSTTPPSGVPGFDTIYF. J is TRBJ1-3 and V is TRBV21-1. TRBV21-1 is a known pseudogene. CDR3 length: 19 residues.

This chain connects TRBV28 to TRBJ1-5; perhaps TRBD1 as D (6 bases). From germline, CDR1 is MDHEN and CDR2 SYDVKM. The CDR3 runs to 13 residues. V was trimmed by 1 base and J by 6 bases, leaving 7 bases between them. The CDR3 bases are TGTGCCAGCAGTTTATTGGGGGCTCAGCCCCAGCATTTT. Its translation is CASSLLGAQPQHF.

The chain uses TRBV6-1 and TRBJ2-7; 9 bases map to TRBD1. The CDR3 covers 15 residues. In germline, CDR1 is MNHNS, CDR2 SASEGT. The trim removed 2 bases at V and 5 bases at J, leaving 7 bases unmatched. The CDR3 spells CASSERTGEGNEQYF. Written as DNA, the CDR3 is TGTGCCAGCAGTGAAAGGACAGGGGAAGGCAACGAGCAGTACTTC.

The V and J genes are TRBV10-1 and TRBJ2-5; 7 bases map to TRBD1. The CDR3 spans 14 residues. Germline-derived CDR1 and CDR2 are WNHNN and SYGVQD (reference sequence). The trim removed 6 bases at V and 5 bases at J, leaving 9 bases unmatched. CDR3 sequence reads: CASRADRVTETQYF. In DNA form, the CDR3 reads TGCGCCAGCAGGGCAGACAGGGTGACGGAGACCCAGTACTTC.

The rearrangement uses TRBV6-1 and TRBJ2-3, with D tentatively TRBD1 (6 bases). The CDR3 is 15 amino acids. V lost 2 bases and J 5 bases, leaving 14 bases between the germline ends. From germline, CDR1 is MNHNS and CDR2 SASEGT. The CDR3 coding sequence is TGTGCCAGCAGTGAAAAAGGGGGATCGGTAGATACGCAGTATTTT. Amino acids: CASSEKGGSVDTQYF.